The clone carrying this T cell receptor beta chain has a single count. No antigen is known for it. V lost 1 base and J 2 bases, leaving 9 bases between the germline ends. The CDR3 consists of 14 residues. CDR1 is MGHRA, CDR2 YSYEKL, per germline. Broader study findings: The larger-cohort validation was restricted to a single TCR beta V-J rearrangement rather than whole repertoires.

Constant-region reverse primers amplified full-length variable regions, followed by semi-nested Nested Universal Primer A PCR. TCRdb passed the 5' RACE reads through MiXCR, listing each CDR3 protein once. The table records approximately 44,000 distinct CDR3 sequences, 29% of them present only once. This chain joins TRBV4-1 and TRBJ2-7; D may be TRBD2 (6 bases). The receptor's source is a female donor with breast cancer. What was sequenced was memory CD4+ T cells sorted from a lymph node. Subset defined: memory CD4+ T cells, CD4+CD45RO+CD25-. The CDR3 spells CASSQVREPYEQYF. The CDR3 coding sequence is TGCGCCAGCAGCCAAGTACGGGAGCCCTACGAGCAGTACTTC.